Each of the 17 T cell receptor beta chains below was sequenced from the same sample in a study of cytomegalovirus exposure and HLA in healthy donors. Sequencing used immunoSEQ multiplex PCR; TCRdb keeps in-frame clones, though not all of them. The data hold under 300,000 clones, with around 90% observed a single time. Material: PBMCs. All receptors derive from a woman aged 18 to 35 in good health and CMV-seronegative.

The chain employs TRBV19 and TRBJ2-1, with D tentatively TRBD2 (6 bases). Germline lookup yields CDR1 LNHDA and CDR2 SQIVND (reference sequence). The CDR3 loop spans 15 amino acids. The ends were cut back, 3 bases at V and 7 bases at J, with 16 bases in the middle. CDR3 in DNA: TGTGCCAGTAGTATCCGGGACTCAATGTGGAATGAGCAGTTCTTC. This gives the protein CASSIRDSMWNEQFF.

The genes are TRBV28 and TRBJ2-7; 7 nucleotides agree with TRBD1. The germline V gene encodes CDR1 MDHEN and CDR2 SYDVKM. J gave up 4 bases and V 3 bases, and 6 bases lay outside the gene matches. The CDR3 covers 14 residues. CDR3 sequence: CASSFITGEYEQYF. For the CDR3, the DNA is TGTGCCAGCAGTTTTATCACAGGGGAGTACGAGCAGTACTTC.

The V call is TRBV5-6, the J call TRBJ1-6; 11 bases are a match to TRBD1. The CDR3 sequence is 18 residues long. The trim removed 2 bases at V and 1 base at J, leaving 5 bases unmatched. CDR1 and CDR2 from the germline V gene are SGHDT and YYEEEE. CDR3 sequence: CASSFGQGAFSYNSPLHF. CDR3 sequence (DNA): TGTGCCAGCAGCTTTGGACAGGGGGCTTTTTCCTATAATTCACCCCTCCACTTT.

The chain recombines TRBV5-6 with TRBJ2-4; TRBD1 matches 8 bases. The CDR3 runs to 17 residues. CDR1 SGHDT and CDR2 YYEEEE come from the germline V gene. V lost 4 bases, J lost 0 bases, and 9 bases stayed unmatched. In DNA, the CDR3 is TGTGCCAGCAGCGACGGGGACAGGCGACTAGCCAAAAACATTCAGTACTTC. Amino acid sequence: CASSDGDRRLAKNIQYF.

This chain links TRBV14 with TRBJ1-1, with a weak D call TRBD1 (5 bases). The CDR3 loop spans 14 amino acids. Germline V gene lookup returns CDR1 SGHDN and CDR2 FVKESK. Trimming left V 0 bases short and J 4 bases short, with 9 bases between. The DNA for the CDR3 is TGTGCCAGCAGCCAAGAAGGCGGGGGCACTGAAGCTTTCTTT. It encodes CASSQEGGGTEAFF.

The J gene is TRBJ2-6, the V gene TRBV18; tentative D call: TRBD1 (5 bases). Trimming removed 6 bases at V and 0 bases at J, with 12 bases between. This CDR3 has 16 residues. The V gene's germline CDR1 is KGHSH and CDR2 LQKENI. The CDR3 DNA sequence: TGTGCCAGCTCTCCTCCCCAGGGCTCTGGGGCCAACGTCCTGACTTTC. Translation: CASSPPQGSGANVLTF.

This chain joins TRBV6-5 and TRBJ2-7; 11 bases match TRBD2. This CDR3 is 14 amino acids long. Germline V gene data show CDR1 as MNHEY and CDR2 as SVGAGI. Trimming cost V 7 bases and J 2 bases; bases outside gene matches: 4. CDR3 amino acids: CASNIAGGPYEQYF. The DNA of the CDR3 is TGTGCCAGCAACATAGCGGGGGGGCCCTACGAGCAGTACTTC.

This chain uses TRBV6-1 with TRBJ1-5, with a weak D call TRBD1 (5 bases). CDR1 and CDR2 from the germline V gene are MNHNS and SASEGT. The germline V and J ends were trimmed by 1 base and 0 bases, with 19 bases remaining between them. This CDR3 contains 19 residues. CDR3 nucleotide sequence: TGTGCCAGCAGTGAAGAGGACAATGGGCTTATCTATAGCAATCAGCCCCAGCATTTT. Amino acid sequence: CASSEEDNGLIYSNQPQHF.

The chain uses TRBV30 and TRBJ2-1; 7 bases match TRBD2. In germline, CDR1 is GTSNPN, CDR2 SVGIG (reference sequence). V gave up 4 bases and J gave up 4 bases; unmatched junction bases: 10. The CDR3 extends over 15 amino acids. Here the CDR3 DNA reads TGTGCCTGGACCGCCCCGGGACTAAGATACAATGAGCAGTTCTTC. This sequence encodes CAWTAPGLRYNEQFF.

The chain joins TRBV28 to TRBJ2-7; D remains unclear. This CDR3 has 14 amino acids. V was shortened by 3 bases and J by 2 bases, with 11 bases between the two germline ends. Germline CDR1 and CDR2: MDHEN and SYDVKM. The CDR3 is CASSFLGSPYEQYF. The CDR3, as DNA: TGTGCCAGCAGTTTTTTGGGCTCCCCCTACGAGCAGTACTTC. Filled out from reference TRBV28 and TRBJ2-7, the complete variable domain reads DVKVTQSSRYLVKRTGEKVFLECVQDMDHENMFWYRQDPGLGLRLIYFSYDVKMKEKGDIPEGYSVSREKKERFSLILESASTNQTSMYLCASSFLGSPYEQYFGPGTRLTVT.

This clone was seen a single time. The chain employs TRBV5-6 and TRBJ1-2; tentative D call: TRBD1 (5 bases). This CDR3 has 16 amino acids. Germline CDR1 reads SGHDT; CDR2 reads YYEEEE. Trimming took off 2 bases at V and 0 bases at J, with 14 bases between the two ends. The CDR3 loop is CASSLGATLSNYGYTF. The CDR3 nucleotides read TGTGCCAGCAGCTTAGGGGCGACACTTTCTAACTATGGCTACACCTTC.

The rearrangement links TRBV7-8 to TRBJ1-2; 9 bases match TRBD1. J lost 8 bases, V lost 5 bases, and 12 bases had no gene match. CDR3 length: 15 residues. Germline V gene lookup returns CDR1 SGHVS and CDR2 FQNEAQ. This chain's CDR3 is CASSPPGQGVEGYTF. The CDR3 coding sequence is TGTGCCAGCAGCCCCCCGGGACAGGGTGTAGAAGGCTACACCTTC.

This chain uses TRBV28 with TRBJ2-1; tentative D call: TRBD2 (6 bases). This CDR3 has 15 residues. V lost 5 bases and J lost 0, with 11 bases in between. Germline CDR1 MDHEN, CDR2 SYDVKM. The CDR3 spells CASSPGGSSYNEQFF. The CDR3 nucleotides are TGTGCCAGCAGTCCCGGAGGGAGCTCCTACAATGAGCAGTTCTTC.

In DNA form, the CDR3 reads TGTGCCAGCAGCACAGGGGCCACAGATACGCAGTATTTT. Protein product: CASSTGATDTQYF. The chain is built from TRBV9 and TRBJ2-3; the match to TRBD1 covers 7 bases. The CDR3 consists of 13 residues. CDR1 is SGDLS and CDR2 is YYNGEE in the germline V gene. Germline trimming cut 4 bases from V and 2 bases from J; bases unmatched to any gene: 1.

The J gene is TRBJ2-2, the V gene TRBV28, with D possibly TRBD2 on 6 matching bases. CDR1 and CDR2 from the germline V gene are MDHEN and SYDVKM. Between the trimmed V and J ends, which lost 6 bases and 6 bases, there was a span of 20 bases. The CDR3 contains 16 residues. The CDR3 bases are TGTGCCAGCAGGAGTTTGACGGCGGGGTTCCCCGGGGAGCTGTTTTTT. Protein sequence: CASRSLTAGFPGELFF.

The chain recombines TRBV19 with TRBJ1-2; TRBD1 agrees at 7 bases. V was pared by 4 bases and J by 5 bases, with 7 bases of the junction left unmatched. Germline lookup yields CDR1 LNHDA and CDR2 SQIVND (reference sequence). This CDR3 spans 14 amino acids. The CDR3 nucleotides read TGTGCCAGTAGTACGCAGACAGGGCGGTATGGCTACACCTTC. Translation gives CASSTQTGRYGYTF.

The rearrangement links TRBV4-2 to TRBJ1-4, with a possible D match to TRBD1 (6 bases). Germline V gene lookup returns CDR1 LGHNA and CDR2 YNFKEQ. Trimming stripped 5 bases from V and 3 bases from J, with 16 bases between. The CDR3 runs 16 residues. This chain's CDR3 is CASSYVQGSSNEKLFF. The DNA of the CDR3 is TGTGCCAGCAGCTACGTACAGGGCTCCTCTAATGAAAAACTGTTTTTT.